This T cell receptor beta chain was documented in a study of cytomegalovirus exposure and HLA in healthy donors (dated by TCRdb to about 2017). Describing the broader study: An earlier analysis of approximately 640 of the donors reported more than 250 Gb of sequence data and roughly 100 million unique TCR beta sequences from 190 million or so T cells. The study was designed to test whether signatures of past pathogen exposure could be identified by cataloging public T cell receptors. Rather than using new phenotypic data, the later analysis identified candidate immune exposures from TCR beta sequences and from how often those sequences occurred across donors. High-throughput TCR immunosequencing, statistical association of individual TCRs with disease status, and machine learning were combined to predict cytomegalovirus infection status. All discovery cohort repertoires had been generated on a single sequencing platform. The number of donors typed differed by locus, with roughly 629-640 for A, B, C, DRB1 and DQB1, roughly 520 for DQA1, approximately 580 for DPA1, and 450 to 480 for DPB1. An earlier analysis of a few hundred of the donors applied high-throughput TCR beta sequencing to assess whether each TCR beta V gene segment acted as functional or pseudogenic. In addition to the first cohort of 666 subjects, a separate validation cohort of about 120 different subjects was used. HLA typing covered class I and class II loci at four-digit resolution. Donor age, sex, ethnicity and CMV serostatus were compiled alongside the repertoire data. Among several hundred genotyped donors of the cohort, an average of approximately 240,000 unique TCR beta nucleotide sequences was sequenced per donor, of which 15% to 20% were non-productive. Because of strong linkage in the cohort, roughly five DR-DQ haplotypes were treated as single units for association and clustering. The genetic ancestry cluster associated with self-reported Caucasian donors included around four fifths of the roughly 360 genotyped donors. Using immunosequencing, the study profiled T cell repertoires from fewer than 700 subjects and related those repertoires to cytomegalovirus serostatus. A later genetic analysis used genome-wide SNP genotypes for about 65% of the 666 donors, treating that subset as a discovery cohort. An early release covering 500 to 750 HLA-typed donors comprised about 320 gigabases of sequencing data and some 79 million unique TCR sequences. A later analysis re-examined previously published TCR beta repertoires from 600 to 700 donors and added high-resolution HLA genotyping to investigate patterns of TCR occurrence. The investigation overall reported the following: Some IMGT-functional V segments, including TRBV6-2 and TRBV6-3, could not be told apart with the 87-base-pair reads, so those segments were excluded. Compared with the approximately 600-donor mean, donors in an Asian-associated ancestry cluster had fewer N-insertions in productive TCRs, according to a later genetic analysis. In a later analysis, several top co-occurrence clusters were reported to appear linked to parvovirus B19, influenza, CMV and Epstein-Barr virus. Broadly in line with IMGT annotations, most TCR beta V segments showed up in productive rearrangements about 87% or about 30% of the time in an earlier analysis of 450 to 750 of the donors. In both the original and validation cohorts, the classifier was reported to diagnose cytomegalovirus status with high specificity and sensitivity. A later analysis found that most CMV-associated TCR beta chains appeared HLA-restricted, with HLA associations seemingly driven largely by CMV exposure. Over 15 rarely observed V segments, including chromosome 9 orphons, were excluded from the earlier analysis of several hundred of the donors because counts were too low. In a later analysis, the rate of TCR association differed among HLA loci, with DRB1 alleles having the most associated TCRs and HLA-C alleles having the fewest. The cohort was sequenced for TCR beta chains only, and without alpha or paired-chain data the features that could be detected were limited. When HLA alleles, especially DR and DQ, strongly co-occurred, attributing TCR associations to individual alleles was difficult. The authors suggested that the approach could potentially be generalized to other disease states and immunological phenotypes. Sequencing depth was assumed to be roughly uniform across donors in the presence/absence analyses, though that assumption may not hold. While some public TCRs were present in many individuals, most TCR sequences turned up only very rarely across donors. The study listed approximately 160 TCR beta chains as associated with cytomegalovirus. Immune exposure information for the cohort was limited to CMV serostatus. Linkage disequilibrium might explain the correlated functional status among segregating V segments, but an unknown experimental factor could not be excluded. In a later genetic analysis, a missense DCLRE1C variant was associated with V-gene and J-gene trimming of TCR beta chains, and the association was replicated in an independent cohort. In vitro tests confirmed that three of the cytomegalovirus-associated TCR beta chains recognize cytomegalovirus antigens. A cluster of highly shared sequence variants was judged likely to be a technical artifact of the sequencing pipeline. A further reported finding was that TCR beta sequences accurately predicted the HLA-A and HLA-B alleles for most subjects in the first cohort. In a later analysis, HLA-associated TCR beta chains showed more clonal expansion and lower generation probabilities than non-associated chains that were equally common. A later analysis associated about 17,000 TCR beta sequences with specific HLA alleles at a false discovery rate of 0.05. Because some donors lacked HLA typing at each locus, the association tests relied only on the typed subset.

V is pared back by 5 bases and J by 4 bases, with 9 bases lying between the germline termini. The germline V gene gives CDR1 as MDHEN and CDR2 as SYDVKM. Spanning cysteine to phenylalanine, the CDR3 consists of 14 amino acids. Of the read, only the CDR3 DNA is kept; its 42 bases are in frame from base 1. Preparation of the library involved the immunoSEQ multiplex PCR assay. The multiplex PCR relied on a mix of 60 forward primers for TCR Vbeta segments and 13 reverse primers for TCR Jbeta segments. A multiplex PCR assay on genomic DNA amplified the CDR3 region of rearranged TCR beta genes. The Illumina HiSeq System was used to sequence the amplified TCR beta libraries as 87-base-pair reads. Per the original workflow: In a later analysis, approximately 74 million unique TCR beta chains were counted across the 666 repertoires, and roughly 10 million of these chains were shared by at least two donors. A nearest-neighbor algorithm error-corrected the raw reads and collapsed the reads into unique sequences, merging closely related sequences to remove PCR and sequencing errors. V, D and J gene segments were assigned by aligning CDR3 sequences to IMGT reference sequences. For a sequence to be retained, a match of at least six nucleotides was required to both a V gene segment and a J gene segment. A rearrangement counted as productive if the CDR3 had no stop codons and remained in frame with V and J, and every other rearrangement counted as non-productive. Following IMGT convention, CDR3 was defined as the stretch from the second conserved V-encoded cysteine up to the conserved J-encoded phenylalanine. Sequences without an unambiguous match to a single V gene segment were excluded from the earlier analysis of 450 to 650 of the donors. An earlier analysis of fewer than 750 of the donors classified V segments as functional when productive rearrangements were above 56.7% and as segregating when the standard deviation between donors was above 5%. A statistical classification framework was developed to diagnose cytomegalovirus status using the catalog of TCR beta chain sequences. A later analysis assigned V and J genes by comparing TCR nucleotide sequences with IMGT/GENE-DB human TR gene sequences. Using the TCRdist pipeline, a later analysis assigned CDR3 sequences along with most-parsimonious VDJ recombination scenarios. In a later analysis, every TCR beta chain was defined by the combination of its CDR3 amino acid sequence and its V-gene family, and reads without a unique V-gene family were dropped. To address suspected cross-contamination and a sequencing artifact, a later analysis removed 592 highly shared, low-generation-probability nucleotide sequences. In a later analysis, a clonal expansion index for each public chain was calculated from normalized within-repertoire ranks of inferred template counts. In a later analysis, generation probabilities were computed with a VDJ recombination model fitted to out-of-frame rearrangements, and the resulting probabilities were checked against IGoR. In a later analysis, TCR-TCR, TCR-HLA and TCR-CMV co-occurrence was scored with hypergeometric tests, and a repertoire-size bias correction was applied to TCR pairs. To estimate false discovery rates, a later analysis permuted the HLA or CMV assignments 20 times. In a later analysis, co-occurring TCRs were grouped using DBSCAN, and TCRdist sequence similarity was added for clustering within HLA-allele-positive subsets. Repertoires with fewer than 30,000 or more than 120,000 public chains were left out of co-occurrence clustering, as were five repertoires with anomalous nucleotide sharing. TCRdb holds this immuneACCESS table with in-frame rearrangements only. Some clones are missing; in checked studies, unresolved V genes explain under half, and the rest has no known cause. The DNA gave D and trimming, while V, J and clone size come from that table. In all, the sample holds around 120,000 clones, and 80% of those were seen once. The ten most abundant clones make up 4% of the sample.

To note about this clone: Its binding antigen is unknown. Base qualities are not recorded, but no much larger clone differs from it by a single base.

The cohort comprised around 700 healthy bone marrow donors. All cohort members were sampled while nominally healthy, although unrecorded immune exposures were likely present. The donor tested CMV seronegative, placing the donor among the 350 to 400 seronegative members of the cohort. A peripheral blood sample was collected from each donor, and TCR beta sequencing was performed on peripheral blood mononuclear cells. Genomic DNA extraction from the blood cell samples was performed with the Qiagen DNeasy Blood Extraction Kit. The V and J genes are TRBV28 and TRBJ1-6; TRBD1 could be the D gene, as 6 bases match. Sequencing was done on a sample of PBMCs. This clonotype was sampled from a woman in her 40s in good health and CMV-seronegative. The base sequence is TGTGCCAGCAGTGACAGGTCATATAATTCACCCCTCCACTTT. It specifies CASSDRSYNSPLHF.